Described below is a single T cell receptor (beta chain) sequence and its context. These data belong to a study of blood T cell repertoires in COVID-19. Study details: PBMCs, B-cell-depleted T cells, or T cells were the source of the cDNA or gDNA that made up the material.

V was trimmed by 3 bases and J by 0 bases, leaving 10 bases between them. This CDR3 comprises 15 residues. Germline V gives CDR1 LGHDT, CDR2 YNNKEL (reference sequence). In the authors' workflow: Amplification with reference gene primers provided the estimates of nucleated cell counts. The assay was immunoSEQ multiplex PCR, and TCRdb's table has in-frame clones only and misses some. That table gives V, J and clone size, and the DNA gave D and trimming. This table holds 250,000 to 400,000 clones, 70% to 90% found once. Patients from Seattle were sampled longitudinally, starting during active infection.

The TCR sequence derives from a woman between 25 and 40 years old with COVID-19, enrolled during active disease. Sequenced: peripheral blood. The chain combines TRBV3-1 (or the pseudogene TRBV3-2) with TRBJ2-3; TRBD1 is a possible D gene (6 bases). Here the CDR3 reads CASSHGGISTDTQYF. The CDR3 region has the DNA TGTGCCAGCAGCCATGGGGGCATTAGCACAGATACGCAGTATTTT.